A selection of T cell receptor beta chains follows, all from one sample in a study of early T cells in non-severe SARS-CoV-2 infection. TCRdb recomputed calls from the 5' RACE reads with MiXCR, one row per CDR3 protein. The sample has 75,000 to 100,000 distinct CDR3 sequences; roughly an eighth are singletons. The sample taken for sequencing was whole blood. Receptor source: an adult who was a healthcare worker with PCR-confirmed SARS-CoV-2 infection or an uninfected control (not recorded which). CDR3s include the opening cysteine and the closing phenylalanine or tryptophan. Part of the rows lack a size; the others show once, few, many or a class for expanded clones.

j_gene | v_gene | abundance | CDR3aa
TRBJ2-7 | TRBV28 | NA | CASSDSPGLATYEQYF
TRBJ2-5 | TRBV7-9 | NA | CASSPGTGVETQYF
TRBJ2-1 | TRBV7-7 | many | CASSPQAQRDNEQFF
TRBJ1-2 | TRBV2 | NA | CASKVDRGDGYTF
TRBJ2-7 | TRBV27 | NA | CASRSPGYEQYF
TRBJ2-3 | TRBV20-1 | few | CSARDPGIRSGRRDTQYF
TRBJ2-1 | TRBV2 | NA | CASTPGQGALNEQFF
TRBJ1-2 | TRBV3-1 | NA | CASSEGGAYGYTF
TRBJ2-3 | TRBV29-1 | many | CSVEQNTDTQYF
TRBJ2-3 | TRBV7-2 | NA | CASSLRGGSGNLTDTQYF
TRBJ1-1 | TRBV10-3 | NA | CAISDDLNTEAFF
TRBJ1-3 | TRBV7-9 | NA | CAGQLGGNTIYF
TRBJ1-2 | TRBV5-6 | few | CASSPNVDAQRTF
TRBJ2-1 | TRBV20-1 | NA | CSAYTTSGSFDEQFF
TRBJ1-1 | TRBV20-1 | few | CSARDLAALAEAFF
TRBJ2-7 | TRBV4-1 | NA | CASSQEQPSYEQYF
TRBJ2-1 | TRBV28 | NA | CASKKWGAQGGQFF
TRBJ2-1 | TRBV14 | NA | CASSQTGRRSSYNEQFF
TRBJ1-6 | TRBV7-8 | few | CASSPGRGRPPLHF
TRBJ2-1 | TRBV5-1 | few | CASKVDFNEQFF
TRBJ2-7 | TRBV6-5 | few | CASSYSGDYLYEQYF
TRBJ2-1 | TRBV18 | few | CASSPLGLAGGRSYNEQFF
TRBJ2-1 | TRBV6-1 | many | CASSLDSYNEQFF
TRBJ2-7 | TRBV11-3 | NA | CASSTNTGSSYEQYF
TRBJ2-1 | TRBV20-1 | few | CSASSGRGHNEQFF
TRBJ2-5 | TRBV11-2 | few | CASSSWRGQETQYF
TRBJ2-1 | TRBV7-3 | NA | CASSSGPPSNEQFF
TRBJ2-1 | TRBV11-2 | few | CASSSRTGHSPYNEQFF
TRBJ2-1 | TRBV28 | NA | CASSPVAGVRNEQFF
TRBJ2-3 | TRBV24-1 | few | CATSDGGRVDTQYF
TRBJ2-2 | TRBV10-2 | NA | CASSEARKGSGELFF
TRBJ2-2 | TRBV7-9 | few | CASSPDRRLGAGELFF
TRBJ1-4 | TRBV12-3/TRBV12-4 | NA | CASSFMRRGSNEKLFF
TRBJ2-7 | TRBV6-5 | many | CASSLHRQGSRSYEQYF
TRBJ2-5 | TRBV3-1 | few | CASSQLETQYF
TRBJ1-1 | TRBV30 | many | CAWRTAMNTEAFF
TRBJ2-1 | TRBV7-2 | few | CASSPRSTQQFF
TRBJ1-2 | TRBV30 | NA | CAWKLQGNYGYTF
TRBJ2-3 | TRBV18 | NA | CASSPRQGSTDTQYF
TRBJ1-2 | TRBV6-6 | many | CASSYSKGGDGYTF
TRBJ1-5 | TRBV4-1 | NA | CASSRGLLSGTGLFGGQPQHF
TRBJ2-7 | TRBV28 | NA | CASTPLRGARSYEQYF
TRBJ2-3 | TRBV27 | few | CASSPGGGPSTDTQYF
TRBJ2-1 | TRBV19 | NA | CASSLRYNEQFF
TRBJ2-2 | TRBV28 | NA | CASSHPGNTGELFF
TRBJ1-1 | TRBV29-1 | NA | CSVPGMNTEAFF
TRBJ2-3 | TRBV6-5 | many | CASSFGTPSTDTQYF
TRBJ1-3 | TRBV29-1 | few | CSVADIDGNTIYF
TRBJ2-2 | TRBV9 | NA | CASSGRGLAGLATGELFF